These 25 T cell receptor beta chains were sequenced from one sample in a study of T cell responses to AZD1222 COVID-19 vaccine. Sequencing used immunoSEQ multiplex PCR; TCRdb keeps in-frame clones, though not all of them. Found here are roughly 120,000 clones, roughly 84% of them singletons; the top ten hold around 12%. The sample was peripheral blood, taken on day 0 of AZD1222 vaccination. All receptors come from an adult in good health.

The genes are TRBV7-6 and TRBJ2-3; 11 nucleotides agree with TRBD2. V trimming: 5 bases; J trimming: 2 bases; junction bases outside the gene matches: 9. Germline assignment: CDR1 SGHVS and CDR2 FNYEAQ. The CDR3 extends over 17 amino acids. The CDR3 loop is CASSRRGTSGTTDTQYF. The CDR3 DNA follows: TGTGCCAGCAGCCGAAGGGGGACTAGCGGAACCACAGATACGCAGTATTTT.

This chain links TRBV28 with TRBJ2-7; D not resolved. Trimming left V 2 bases short and J 2 bases short, with 10 bases between. Germline CDR1 and CDR2: MDHEN and SYDVKM. The CDR3 loop spans 14 amino acids. CDR3 bases: TGTGCCAGCAGTTTAATAGGTGGAACCTACGAGCAGTACTTC. Its translation is CASSLIGGTYEQYF.

The chain employs TRBV28 and TRBJ1-2, with 7 bases lining up with TRBD1. Germline loops: CDR1 MDHEN, CDR2 SYDVKM. Unmatched junction bases numbered 3, after V lost 2 bases and J lost 3 bases. The CDR3 spans 14 residues. The CDR3 DNA reads TGTGCCAGCAGTTTAGCAGGGGGGCACTATGGCTACACCTTC. Translated, it gives CASSLAGGHYGYTF.

The chain joins TRBV11-2 to TRBJ1-1; D is undetermined. The CDR3 has 12 amino acids. The germline CDR1 and CDR2 sequences are SGHAT and FQNNGV. Deletions cut 1 base from V and 10 bases from J, with 10 bases between. The CDR3 reads CASSLGEGLAFF. In nucleotides, the CDR3 is TGTGCCAGCAGCTTAGGCGAAGGATTAGCTTTCTTT.

This rearrangement joins TRBV20-1 to TRBJ1-4; possibly TRBD1 for D (5 bases). This CDR3 region has 14 residues. Germline CDR1 and CDR2: DFQATT and SNEGSKA (reference sequence). V was shortened by 3 bases and J by 3 bases, with 11 bases between the two germline ends. The CDR3 region has the DNA TGCAGTGCTAGTGGCGGGGGTGCTAATGAAAAACTGTTTTTT. It yields the protein CSASGGGANEKLFF.

This chain joins TRBV19 and TRBJ2-2; D uncertain. The CDR3 is made up of 15 amino acids. Germline loops: CDR1 LNHDA, CDR2 SQIVND (reference sequence). The V gene lost 2 bases and the J gene lost 7 bases, with 14 bases spanning the gap. CDR3 coding DNA: TGTGCCAGTAGTATACCGATCGGCGGTATCGGGGAGCTGTTTTTT. Translating it yields CASSIPIGGIGELFF.

The chain joins TRBV24-1 to TRBJ1-1; D perhaps matches TRBD1 (6 bases). Germline lookup yields CDR1 KGHDR and CDR2 SFDVKD. Trimming removed 2 bases from V and 2 bases from J, with 14 bases in between. CDR3 length: 16 residues. The CDR3 coding sequence is TGTGCCACCAGTGATTCCCGGCTGGACAGAAACACTGAAGCTTTCTTT. Its protein is CATSDSRLDRNTEAFF.

V gene TRBV19 combines with J gene TRBJ2-2; TRBD1 matches 8 bases. Germline V CDR1 and CDR2: LNHDA, SQIVND (reference sequence). The CDR3 is 16 amino acids. The J segment lost 5 bases and the V segment lost 4 bases, leaving 9 bases of the junction unmatched. In DNA form, the CDR3 reads TGTGCCAGTAGTAAAAACAGGGGGGTCTTGACCGGGGAGCTGTTTTTT. Its translation: CASSKNRGVLTGELFF.

The V call is TRBV27, the J call TRBJ1-1; 12 nucleotides align to TRBD1. The CDR3 contains 17 residues. Trimming at V came to 5 bases and at J to 1 base, leaving 8 bases not matched to a gene. Germline V gives CDR1 MNHEY, CDR2 SMNVEV (reference sequence). The CDR3 coding sequence is TGTGCCAGCAGTCCGGGACAGGGGGCGCCCGGGAACACTGAAGCTTTCTTT. It codes for CASSPGQGAPGNTEAFF.

The chain couples TRBV3-1 (or the pseudogene TRBV3-2) to TRBJ2-3, with 7 bases identical to TRBD2. Looked up from germline, CDR1 is LGHDT and CDR2 is YNNKEL (reference sequence). CDR3 length: 15 residues. V was pared by 2 bases and J by 0 bases, with 2 bases of the junction left unmatched. The CDR3 protein is CASSQLAGSTDTQYF. The CDR3 DNA follows: TGTGCCAGCAGCCAATTAGCGGGTAGCACAGATACGCAGTATTTT.

This chain connects TRBV3-1 (or the pseudogene TRBV3-2) to TRBJ2-5; D unresolved. The CDR3 spans 14 residues. Trimming took 4 bases from V and 2 from J, leaving 11 bases between them. Germline V lookup: CDR1 LGHDT, CDR2 YNNKEL (reference sequence). The CDR3 region has the DNA TGTGCCAGCAGCCCCATGGTGGCTCAAGAGACCCAGTACTTC. Encoded protein: CASSPMVAQETQYF.

This clone occurred once. J is TRBJ2-3 and V is TRBV6-4; D gene ambiguous. The germline V gene has CDR1 MRHNA and CDR2 SNTAGT. V was trimmed by 0 bases and J by 4 bases, leaving 8 bases between them. The CDR3 length is 14 residues. The CDR3 loop reads CASSDSIPPDTQYF. The CDR3, as DNA: TGTGCCAGCAGTGACTCGATTCCCCCAGATACGCAGTATTTT.

The rearrangement links TRBV6-5 to TRBJ2-5; D call uncertain. This CDR3 has 13 residues. The V gene's germline CDR1 is MNHEY and CDR2 SVGAGI. The ends were cut back, 7 bases at V and 5 bases at J, with 14 bases in the middle. The CDR3: CASIRTETETQYF. In DNA form, the CDR3 reads TGTGCCAGCATAAGAACGGAAACGGAGACCCAGTACTTC.

The J gene is TRBJ2-2, the V gene TRBV18; no reliable D call. This CDR3 is built from 12 residues. Trimming stripped 3 bases from V and 8 bases from J, with 7 bases between. Germline CDR1 KGHSH, CDR2 LQKENI. CDR3 DNA: TGTGCCAGCTCACCGGTCGGGGGGGAGCTGTTTTTT. It is translated as CASSPVGGELFF. Full variable domain (remainder filled in from reference TRBV18 and TRBJ2-2): NAGVMQNPRHLVRRRGQEARLRCSPMKGHSHVYWYRQLPEEGLKFMVYLQKENIIDESGMPKERFSAEFPKEGPSILRIQQVVRGDSAAYFCASSPVGGELFFGEGSRLTVL.

This rearrangement joins TRBV27 to TRBJ2-1; TRBD1 is a possible D gene (6 bases). CDR1 MNHEY and CDR2 SMNVEV come from the germline V gene (reference sequence). Trimming removed 4 bases at V and 6 bases at J, with 16 bases between. The CDR3 spans 15 residues. CDR3 region: CASSWGTTGANEQFF. CDR3 coding DNA: TGTGCCAGCAGTTGGGGGACAACCGGAGCCAATGAGCAGTTCTTC.

The chain is built from TRBV5-1 and TRBJ2-6; D perhaps matches TRBD1 (6 bases). This CDR3 contains 16 residues. CDR1 and CDR2 (germline): SGHRS, YFSETQ. Trimming took off 8 bases at V and 2 bases at J, with 17 bases between the two ends. CDR3 protein: CASLPGQRTGANVLTF. The DNA of the CDR3 is TGCGCCAGTTTACCGGGACAAAGGACTGGGGCCAACGTCCTGACTTTC.

This clone has more than one count but fewer than ten. In nucleotides, the CDR3 is TGTGCCAGCAGTCATAGCGGGATTGACACCGGGGAGCTGTTTTTT. Protein product: CASSHSGIDTGELFF. The chain links TRBV6-6 to TRBJ2-2; 8 positions agree with TRBD2. The CDR3 is made up of 15 amino acids. V shed 5 bases and J 3 bases; nucleotides not matched to a gene: 5. Germline assignment: CDR1 MNHNY and CDR2 SVGAGI (reference sequence).

The chain carries TRBV9 and TRBJ1-4, with D uncertain. V was shortened by 0 bases and J by 2 bases, with 8 bases between the two germline ends. This CDR3 region has 15 residues. The germline gives CDR1 SGDLS, CDR2 YYNGEE. The CDR3 DNA is TGTGCCAGCAGCGTAGTGGGAAATACTAATGAAAAACTGTTTTTT. Encoded protein: CASSVVGNTNEKLFF.

V usage is TRBV3-1 (or the pseudogene TRBV3-2) and J usage is TRBJ2-3, with a tentative D call TRBD1 (6 bases). Germline CDR1 LGHDT, CDR2 YNNKEL (reference sequence). CDR3 size: 17 residues. V was trimmed by 0 bases and J by 2 bases, leaving 15 bases between them. The CDR3 protein is CASSQESRDTDTDTQYF. The CDR3 DNA reads as TGTGCCAGCAGCCAAGAGTCCAGGGACACTGACACAGATACGCAGTATTTT.

This clone was observed a few times. The chain recombines TRBV13 with TRBJ1-5; 7 nucleotides line up with TRBD1. The CDR3 has 18 residues. The germline V gene encodes CDR1 PRHDT and CDR2 FYEKMQ (reference sequence). V dropped 0 bases and J dropped 1; count of bases not matched to a gene: 9. Written as DNA, the CDR3 is TGTGCCAGCAGCTTAGGCCATCACAGGGGAGGGAGCAATCAGCCCCAGCATTTT. Its translation: CASSLGHHRGGSNQPQHF.

The chain has TRBV19 and TRBJ2-1, with D uncertain. This CDR3 region has 14 residues. The germline V gene encodes CDR1 LNHDA and CDR2 SQIVND (reference sequence). The ends were cut back, 7 bases at V and 0 bases at J, with 10 bases in the middle. CDR3 in amino acids: CASKTLSSYNEQFF. In DNA, the CDR3 is TGTGCCAGTAAGACTCTCAGCTCCTACAATGAGCAGTTCTTC. The full variable domain, completed using reference TRBV19 and TRBJ2-1, is DGGITQSPKYLFRKEGQNVTLSCEQNLNHDAMYWYRQDPGQGLRLIYYSQIVNDFQKGDIAEGYSVSREKKESFPLTVTSAQKNPTAFYLCASKTLSSYNEQFFGPGTRLTVL.

This clone was detected only once. The V gene is TRBV21-1, the J gene TRBJ2-5; whether TRBD2, the table's D call, matches the DNA was not checked. TRBV21-1 is a pseudogene. The CDR3 is 16 amino acids. The CDR3 here is CASSSPGVGPGETQYF. CDR3 sequence (DNA): TGTGCCAGCAGCTCGCCGGGGGTGGGACCGGGAGAGACCCAGTACTTC.

The chain combines TRBV7-3 with TRBJ2-7, with 9 nucleotides matching TRBD1. The germline gives CDR1 SGHTA, CDR2 FQGTGA. J was trimmed by 5 bases and V by 2 bases; bases with no gene match: 13. The CDR3 extends over 17 amino acids. The CDR3 region has the DNA TGTGCCAGCAGCTTATTTTCTAGGGGGACAGGGTCGCACGAGCAGTACTTC. It yields the protein CASSLFSRGTGSHEQYF.

This clone was seen repeatedly, ten times or more. The V call is TRBV29-1, the J call TRBJ2-3, with a tentative D call TRBD2 (6 bases). Germline V gene lookup returns CDR1 SQVTM and CDR2 ANQGSEA. The CDR3 has 16 amino acids. Trimming pared 6 bases from V and 0 bases from J, leaving 19 bases between. CDR3 sequence reads: CSVEGQGGVSTDTQYF. The DNA for the CDR3 is TGCAGCGTCGAGGGGCAGGGCGGGGTAAGCACAGATACGCAGTATTTT.

The chain couples TRBV10-1 to TRBJ2-7; the D gene is possibly TRBD1 (7 bases). The CDR3 is 14 residues long. The germline V and J ends were trimmed by 7 bases and 6 bases, with 19 bases remaining between them. Germline values: CDR1 WNHNN, CDR2 SYGVQD (reference sequence). The CDR3: CASILDREEREQYF. For the CDR3, the DNA is TGCGCCAGCATACTTGACAGGGAGGAACGCGAGCAGTACTTC.